This is a list of T cell receptor beta chains from one sample in a study of T-cell reconstitution after alpha-beta-depleted transplantation in children. TCRdb fed the PCR reads into MiXCR, producing one record per CDR3 protein. Of about 240,000 distinct CDR3 sequences listed, approximately 12% are singletons. The sample in question was PBMCs from the stem cell graft donor, obtained from the stem cell graft. These receptors were collected from a human donor who donated a stem cell graft to a child with acute lymphoblastic leukemia. Each CDR3 is given with its conserved first and last residue. The order of the fields is D gene, J gene, clone size, V gene, CDR3 DNA, CDR3 protein. D genes are given only for firm matches. Where a row states a size, it is once, few, many or the class of an expanded clone; other rows omit it.

d_call: TRBD2
j_call: TRBJ2-7
clone_size: NA
v_call: TRBV30
cdr3_nt: TGTGCTGGGGGGGTTTACGAGCAGTACTTC
cdr3_aa: CAGGVYEQYF

d_call: NA
j_call: TRBJ1-2
clone_size: NA
v_call: TRBV11-2
cdr3_nt: TGTGCCAGCAGCTCCTCCTCTGGGGTCGGGGTTAACTATGGCTACACCTTC
cdr3_aa: CASSSSSGVGVNYGYTF

d_call: NA
j_call: TRBJ1-5
clone_size: few
v_call: TRBV30
cdr3_nt: TGTGCCTGGAAAGGGCACAAGAACCAGAATCAGCCCCAGCATTTT
cdr3_aa: CAWKGHKNQNQPQHF

d_call: NA
j_call: TRBJ2-3
clone_size: many
v_call: TRBV29-1
cdr3_nt: TGCAGCGTCGCCACCCAGATGGATACGCAGTATTTT
cdr3_aa: CSVATQMDTQYF

d_call: NA
j_call: TRBJ2-7
clone_size: many
v_call: TRBV20-1
cdr3_nt: TGCAGTGCTAGAGTGGCAGGGGAAGTCCACGAGCAGTACTTC
cdr3_aa: CSARVAGEVHEQYF

d_call: NA
j_call: TRBJ2-1
clone_size: many
v_call: TRBV5-1
cdr3_nt: TGCGCCAGCAGCTCTGACTCCGCCCTCTCCTACAATGAGCAGTTCTTC
cdr3_aa: CASSSDSALSYNEQFF

d_call: NA
j_call: TRBJ2-5
clone_size: many
v_call: TRBV2
cdr3_nt: TGTGCCAGCAGTGATACCCAGCGCTACCAAGAGACCCAGTACTTC
cdr3_aa: CASSDTQRYQETQYF

d_call: TRBD2
j_call: TRBJ2-3
clone_size: NA
v_call: TRBV7-6
cdr3_nt: TGTGCCAGCAGCTCAACGCGACTAGCGGGACCCACAGATACGCAGTATTTT
cdr3_aa: CASSSTRLAGPTDTQYF

d_call: NA
j_call: TRBJ2-3
clone_size: many
v_call: TRBV7-9
cdr3_nt: TGTGCCAGCAGCTTCGGGCGGGTCGGAGGTGTAGATACGCAGTATTTT
cdr3_aa: CASSFGRVGGVDTQYF

d_call: NA
j_call: TRBJ2-5
clone_size: many
v_call: TRBV12-3/TRBV12-4
cdr3_nt: TGTGCCAGCAGTTTTAGGCCGACTCAAGAGACCCAGTACTTC
cdr3_aa: CASSFRPTQETQYF

d_call: TRBD2
j_call: TRBJ2-3
clone_size: NA
v_call: TRBV30
cdr3_nt: TGTGCCTGGACTAGCGGGGAGACAGATACGCAGTATTTT
cdr3_aa: CAWTSGETDTQYF

d_call: TRBD1
j_call: TRBJ2-7
clone_size: many
v_call: TRBV28
cdr3_nt: TGTGCCAGCAGGGACAGGGGGTTAGGCGAGCAGTACTTC
cdr3_aa: CASRDRGLGEQYF

d_call: TRBD1
j_call: TRBJ1-2
clone_size: many
v_call: TRBV7-2
cdr3_nt: TGTGCCAGCAGCCCAATCTTGGACAGGGGCCGCTATGGCTACACCTTC
cdr3_aa: CASSPILDRGRYGYTF

d_call: NA
j_call: TRBJ2-5
clone_size: many
v_call: TRBV20-1
cdr3_nt: TGCAGTGCTAGTAACAGGCCACAAGGGGAGACCCAGTACTTC
cdr3_aa: CSASNRPQGETQYF

d_call: TRBD1
j_call: TRBJ1-1
clone_size: many
v_call: TRBV6-1
cdr3_nt: TGTGCCAGCAGTCCTTCCCAGGGGGACACTGAAGCTTTCTTT
cdr3_aa: CASSPSQGDTEAFF

d_call: TRBD2
j_call: TRBJ2-1
clone_size: many
v_call: TRBV4-3
cdr3_nt: TGCGCCAGCAGCCAAGTAGCGGGGGGAAACAATGAGCAGTTCTTC
cdr3_aa: CASSQVAGGNNEQFF

d_call: NA
j_call: TRBJ2-7
clone_size: NA
v_call: TRBV7-2
cdr3_nt: TGTGCCAGCACCTCTTCCATTTACGAGCAGTACTTC
cdr3_aa: CASTSSIYEQYF

d_call: NA
j_call: TRBJ1-1
clone_size: NA
v_call: TRBV20-1
cdr3_nt: TGCAGTGTTGGGGGTTCGACGAACACTGAAGCTTTCTTT
cdr3_aa: CSVGGSTNTEAFF

d_call: NA
j_call: TRBJ1-2
clone_size: many
v_call: TRBV6-2/TRBV6-3
cdr3_nt: TGTGCCAGCACCACCTTGCGGCCTTATGGCTACACCTTC
cdr3_aa: CASTTLRPYGYTF

d_call: NA
j_call: TRBJ1-1
clone_size: many
v_call: TRBV20-1
cdr3_nt: TGCAGTGCTAGAGGCCCCGTTAGGGGTACTGAAGCTTTCTTT
cdr3_aa: CSARGPVRGTEAFF

d_call: NA
j_call: TRBJ2-2
clone_size: many
v_call: TRBV30
cdr3_nt: TGTGCCTGGTCCAAGTACTACCGAGACACCGGGGAGCTGTTTTTT
cdr3_aa: CAWSKYYRDTGELFF

d_call: NA
j_call: TRBJ2-3
clone_size: NA
v_call: TRBV4-2
cdr3_nt: TGTGCCAGCAGCCCAAGTAGGGGGGGGGCAGGGGATACGCAGTATTTT
cdr3_aa: CASSPSRGGAGDTQYF

d_call: NA
j_call: TRBJ2-1
clone_size: many
v_call: TRBV24-1
cdr3_nt: TGTGCCACCAGTGATTCCTCTAGGAGGTTTCACACACCGGGTCAGTTCTTC
cdr3_aa: CATSDSSRRFHTPGQFF

d_call: NA
j_call: TRBJ2-7
clone_size: many
v_call: TRBV12-3/TRBV12-4
cdr3_nt: TGTGCCAGCGCGGTGACCCCCTACGAGCAGTACTTC
cdr3_aa: CASAVTPYEQYF

d_call: NA
j_call: TRBJ2-3
clone_size: many
v_call: TRBV7-2
cdr3_nt: TGTGCCAGCAGCTTAGCTCTTATTACAGATACGCAGTATTTT
cdr3_aa: CASSLALITDTQYF

d_call: NA
j_call: TRBJ2-5
clone_size: many
v_call: TRBV7-8
cdr3_nt: TGTGCCAGCAGCTTCGAGACCCAGTACTTC
cdr3_aa: CASSFETQYF

d_call: NA
j_call: TRBJ1-1
clone_size: NA
v_call: TRBV5-1
cdr3_nt: TGCGCCAGCAGCTGGGGGGACCGAATGAACACTGAAGCTTTCTTT
cdr3_aa: CASSWGDRMNTEAFF

d_call: TRBD2
j_call: TRBJ2-5
clone_size: many
v_call: TRBV9
cdr3_nt: TGTGCCAGCAGCCAACCTCTGGGGCGGAGCGGGAGCGAGACCCAGTACTTC
cdr3_aa: CASSQPLGRSGSETQYF

d_call: NA
j_call: TRBJ2-6
clone_size: few
v_call: TRBV7-9
cdr3_nt: TGTGCCAGCTCCCCGGCATATAGGACCTCTGGGGCCAACGTCCTGACTTTC
cdr3_aa: CASSPAYRTSGANVLTF

d_call: NA
j_call: TRBJ2-3
clone_size: NA
v_call: TRBV19
cdr3_nt: TGTGCCAGTAGTATAGCAGGGAGAGATGCAGATACGCAGTATTTT
cdr3_aa: CASSIAGRDADTQYF

d_call: TRBD2
j_call: TRBJ2-3
clone_size: many
v_call: TRBV4-3
cdr3_nt: TGCGCCAGCAGCCAAGAGTATCCAGCGACTAGCGGAAACACAGATACGCAGTATTTT
cdr3_aa: CASSQEYPATSGNTDTQYF

d_call: TRBD1
j_call: TRBJ2-5
clone_size: many
v_call: TRBV29-1
cdr3_nt: TGCAGCGCCAATCCCCCGGGACAGCAAGAGACCCAGTACTTC
cdr3_aa: CSANPPGQQETQYF

d_call: TRBD2
j_call: TRBJ2-7
clone_size: many
v_call: TRBV7-2
cdr3_nt: TGTGCCAGCAGCACATCGGCCTCCGGACTAGCGGGATTTGAGCAGTACTTC
cdr3_aa: CASSTSASGLAGFEQYF

d_call: NA
j_call: TRBJ2-2
clone_size: NA
v_call: TRBV20-1
cdr3_nt: TGCAGTGCTGGCCGGGACGGCACCGGGGAGCTGTTTTTT
cdr3_aa: CSAGRDGTGELFF

d_call: NA
j_call: TRBJ2-3
clone_size: many
v_call: TRBV27
cdr3_nt: TGTGCCAGCAGTTTTTGGGCTAGCACAGATACGCAGTATTTT
cdr3_aa: CASSFWASTDTQYF

d_call: TRBD2
j_call: TRBJ2-5
clone_size: NA
v_call: TRBV20-1
cdr3_nt: TGCAGTGCTATCCTAGCGGGGGGGGTCTTAGAGACCCAGTACTTC
cdr3_aa: CSAILAGGVLETQYF

d_call: TRBD1
j_call: TRBJ1-5
clone_size: many
v_call: TRBV2
cdr3_nt: TGTGCCAGCAGTGAGTCGAGGTCAGGGGGAGGGCAGCCCCAGCATTTT
cdr3_aa: CASSESRSGGGQPQHF

d_call: TRBD1
j_call: TRBJ2-7
clone_size: NA
v_call: TRBV6-1
cdr3_nt: TGTGCCAGCAGTATCACAGGGGCCTACGAGCAGTACTTC
cdr3_aa: CASSITGAYEQYF

d_call: TRBD2
j_call: TRBJ2-7
clone_size: many
v_call: TRBV9
cdr3_nt: TGTGCCAGCAGCGCCGGGGGGACTAACATCGCCTACGAGCAGTACTTC
cdr3_aa: CASSAGGTNIAYEQYF

d_call: NA
j_call: TRBJ2-5
clone_size: few
v_call: TRBV5-1
cdr3_nt: TGCGCCAGCAGCACTGGACAGCGGACGAACCAAGAGACCCAGTACTTC
cdr3_aa: CASSTGQRTNQETQYF

d_call: NA
j_call: TRBJ2-3
clone_size: many
v_call: TRBV19
cdr3_nt: TGTGCCAGTAGTTGGCAGGGAACCACAGATACGCAGTATTTT
cdr3_aa: CASSWQGTTDTQYF

d_call: NA
j_call: TRBJ1-1
clone_size: many
v_call: TRBV5-6
cdr3_nt: TGTGCCAGCAGCTTGTTCTCACGGAACACTGAAGCTTTCTTT
cdr3_aa: CASSLFSRNTEAFF

d_call: NA
j_call: TRBJ2-3
clone_size: many
v_call: TRBV27
cdr3_nt: TGTGCCACCCACGTGGGCACAGATACGCAGTATTTT
cdr3_aa: CATHVGTDTQYF

d_call: TRBD2
j_call: TRBJ2-7
clone_size: many
v_call: TRBV7-6
cdr3_nt: TGTGCCAGCAGTTCCGGGACTAGCGTACCTACCTACGAGCAGTACTTC
cdr3_aa: CASSSGTSVPTYEQYF

d_call: NA
j_call: TRBJ2-1
clone_size: NA
v_call: TRBV30
cdr3_nt: TGTGCCTGGAGTGTGGTGGGGGACTCGAGGATTTCTGAGCAGTTCTTC
cdr3_aa: CAWSVVGDSRISEQFF

d_call: NA
j_call: TRBJ1-5
clone_size: NA
v_call: TRBV4-1
cdr3_nt: TGCGCCAGCAGCCAAGATACGGGGACCGGCGGGACCCAGCATTTT
cdr3_aa: CASSQDTGTGGTQHF

d_call: NA
j_call: TRBJ1-5
clone_size: few
v_call: TRBV25-1
cdr3_nt: TGTGCCAGCAGTGAAACGGGACGGCATCAGCCCCAGCATTTT
cdr3_aa: CASSETGRHQPQHF

d_call: TRBD2
j_call: TRBJ2-7
clone_size: many
v_call: TRBV20-1
cdr3_nt: TGCAGCGGGGGAGGGGAACACGAGCAGTACTTC
cdr3_aa: CSGGGEHEQYF

d_call: TRBD1
j_call: TRBJ2-4
clone_size: NA
v_call: TRBV3-1
cdr3_nt: TGTGCCAGCAGCCAGGGACAGTGGGACATTCAGTACTTC
cdr3_aa: CASSQGQWDIQYF

d_call: TRBD2
j_call: TRBJ2-7
clone_size: many
v_call: TRBV27
cdr3_nt: TGTGCCAGCAGTTTATCGGCGGGAGGGTCGGACGAGCAGTACTTC
cdr3_aa: CASSLSAGGSDEQYF